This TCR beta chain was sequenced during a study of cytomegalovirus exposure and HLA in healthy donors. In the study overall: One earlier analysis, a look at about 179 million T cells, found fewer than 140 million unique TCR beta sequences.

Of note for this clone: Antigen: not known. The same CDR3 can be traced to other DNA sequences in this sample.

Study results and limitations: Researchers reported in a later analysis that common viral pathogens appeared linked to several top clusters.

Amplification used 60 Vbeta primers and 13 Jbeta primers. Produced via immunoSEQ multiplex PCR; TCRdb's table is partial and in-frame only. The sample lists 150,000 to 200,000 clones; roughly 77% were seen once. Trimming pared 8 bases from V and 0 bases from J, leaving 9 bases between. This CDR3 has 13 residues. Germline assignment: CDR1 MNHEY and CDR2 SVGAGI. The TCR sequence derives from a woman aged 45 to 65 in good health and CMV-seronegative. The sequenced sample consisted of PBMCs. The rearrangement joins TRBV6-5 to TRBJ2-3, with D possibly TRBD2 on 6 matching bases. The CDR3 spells CASGGASTDTQYF. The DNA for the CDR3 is TGTGCCAGCGGAGGGGCTAGCACAGATACGCAGTATTTT.